This T cell receptor (beta chain) was sequenced during a study of identical twins. A universal primer site arose from template switching, and cDNA bore unique molecular identifiers. MiXCR, run by TCRdb on the 5' RACE reads, gives a single entry per CDR3 protein. The repertoire includes hundreds of thousands of distinct CDR3 sequences, 8.6% of them detected once, and around 0.98% sits in the top ten. These data also featured in a second study, about yellow fever vaccine responses in identical twins. This second report adds: Reportedly, the response of twins' T cells to the vaccine seemed partly convergent, partly personalized.

The TCR comes from a young woman in good health. Material: PBMCs.

The CDR3 coding sequence is TGTGCCAGCAGCCCCGGTGGCCAGGGGGCAGCTCAGCCCCAGCATTTT. Translated, it gives CASSPGGQGAAQPQHF. The chain is built from TRBV3-1 and TRBJ1-5; 8 bases line up with TRBD1. The germline gives CDR1 LGHDT, CDR2 YNNKEL (reference sequence). This CDR3 region has 16 residues. The V gene end was trimmed by 4 bases and the J gene end by 6 bases; junction bases not matched to a gene: 11.